The present TCR beta chain was sequenced within a study of technical replicates of blood from a handful of donors. Trimming stripped 3 bases from V and 4 bases from J, with 13 bases between. There are 15 residues in the CDR3. Germline CDR1 LNHDA, CDR2 SQIVND (reference sequence). This table comes from immunoSEQ multiplex PCR, and its TCRdb copy is limited to in-frame clones, with some not included. The table includes fewer than 90,000 clones, roughly 90% detected once. The sequence was obtained from a human donor in good health. The chain couples TRBV19 to TRBJ1-3; TRBD1 might be the D (6 bases). The sequenced material came from T cells isolated from PBMCs. The CDR3 is CASSIATGSGNTIYF. In DNA form, the CDR3 reads TGTGCCAGTAGTATCGCGACAGGCTCCGGAAACACCATATATTTT.